A selection of T cell receptor beta chains follows, all from one sample in a study of blood T cell repertoires in COVID-19. Clones were read by immunoSEQ multiplex PCR, and TCRdb kept only the in-frame ones, dropping some. The sample includes around 200,000 clones, approximately 81% seen only once; the top ten take roughly 20%. What was sequenced was peripheral blood. The receptor set was obtained from an elderly woman with active or convalescent COVID-19. Each CDR3 is given with its conserved first and last residue. The D gene is left open where the match is weak. Clone size is given for some rows only: seen once, a few or many times, or a class if the clone is expanded.

>TRBV10-3|-|few|TRBJ1-1
TGTGCCATCAGTAAAGGGGGCACTGAAGCTTTCTTT
CAISKGGTEAFF
>TRBV3-1/TRBV3-2|-|-|TRBJ2-7
TGTGCCAGCAGCTCTCGGACTAACGGGCTCTCCTACGAGCAGTACTTC
CASSSRTNGLSYEQYF
>TRBV4-2|TRBD2|-|TRBJ2-2
TGTGCCAGCAGCCAAGATCCTAGCGGGGGAAACACCGGGGAGCTGTTTTTT
CASSQDPSGGNTGELFF
>TRBV7-3|TRBD1|-|TRBJ2-1
TGTGCCAGCAGCCCGCAGACCGGGACAGGGGAGCAGTTCTTC
CASSPQTGTGEQFF
>TRBV5-6|-|-|TRBJ2-5
TGTGCCAGCAGCCAGGTGGTGGAGACCCAGTACTTC
CASSQVVETQYF
>TRBV7-2|-|-|TRBJ2-5
TGTGCCAGCAGCTTAGCGAGGGTGAGCGGCGAGACCCAGTACTTC
CASSLARVSGETQYF
>TRBV5-1|TRBD1|-|TRBJ1-1
TGCGCCAGCAGCTCAAATACAGGGGCGCTTGAAGCTTTCTTT
CASSSNTGALEAFF
>TRBV5-1|TRBD2|-|TRBJ2-1
TGCGCCAGCAGCTTGGGTGGCCTAGCGGGAGTCAATGAGCAGTTCTTC
CASSLGGLAGVNEQFF
>TRBV6-2/TRBV6-3|-|-|TRBJ1-1
TGTGCCAGCAGTTACCCCCAGGGAAGGACTGAAGCTTTCTTT
CASSYPQGRTEAFF
>TRBV28|TRBD2|-|TRBJ2-3
TGTGCCAGCAGTTTACGACCTGGGACTAGCGGGGGGCAGGGAGATACGCAGTATTTT
CASSLRPGTSGGQGDTQYF
>TRBV25-1|-|-|TRBJ2-5
TGTGCCAGCAGCGCGGGGTTCCAAGAGACCCAGTACTTC
CASSAGFQETQYF
>TRBV7-6|TRBD1|-|TRBJ1-6
TGTGCCAGCAGCTTGCGGGACAGGGGCGCCTCCTATAATTCACCCCTCCACTTT
CASSLRDRGASYNSPLHF
>TRBV6-5|-|-|TRBJ1-5
TGTGCCAGCAGCCCAGACAGGCATAGCAATCAGCCCCAGCATTTT
CASSPDRHSNQPQHF
>TRBV4-3|TRBD2|-|TRBJ2-7
TGCGCCAGCAGCCAAGATAGAGCGGGAGTTGGCGAGCAGTACTTC
CASSQDRAGVGEQYF
>TRBV28|TRBD1|-|TRBJ1-2
TGTGCCAGCAGAGTGACAGGGGGAAGGGGCTACACCTTC
CASRVTGGRGYTF
>TRBV19|TRBD1|-|TRBJ1-2
TGTGCCAGTTTCCGACAGGGCCCTAACTATGGCTACACCTTC
CASFRQGPNYGYTF
>TRBV19|TRBD2|-|TRBJ2-7
TGTGCCAGTAGTACGTCAGGGACTAGCGGGAGTAAGGAGCAGTACTTC
CASSTSGTSGSKEQYF
>TRBV6-2/TRBV6-3|TRBD1|-|TRBJ1-2
TGTGCCAGCAGTGTGGGACAGAACTATGGCTACACCTTC
CASSVGQNYGYTF
>TRBV6-6|TRBD2|-|TRBJ2-7
TGTGCCAGCACTTTGACTAGCGGGAGTTCCTACGAGCAGTACTTC
CASTLTSGSSYEQYF
>TRBV28|TRBD1|-|TRBJ1-2
TGTGCCAGCGGGGTAATGGACAGGGGAGACGGCTACACCTTC
CASGVMDRGDGYTF
>TRBV12-5|TRBD1|-|TRBJ2-1
TGTGCTAGTGGTTTGGGACAGGGAATCTACAATGAGCAGTTCTTC
CASGLGQGIYNEQFF
>TRBV9|-|-|TRBJ2-7
TGTGCCAGCAGCGTGGGCAGTACCTACGAGCAGTACTTC
CASSVGSTYEQYF
>TRBV4-3|-|-|TRBJ1-5
TGCGCCAGCAGCCAAGATCTCCGGGATCAGCCCCAGCATTTT
CASSQDLRDQPQHF
>TRBV5-1|TRBD1|-|TRBJ1-1
TGCGCCGGAGGGACAGGGGAGATGAACACTGAAGCTTTCTTT
CAGGTGEMNTEAFF
>TRBV11-3|TRBD2|-|TRBJ2-1
TGTGCCAGTAGCGGGGGCTACCAAAGGAATGAGCAGTTCTTC
CASSGGYQRNEQFF
>TRBV30|-|once|TRBJ1-5
TGTGCCTGGAGTGGTGAGGCTGGAGTTCAGCCCCAGCATTTT
CAWSGEAGVQPQHF
>TRBV7-3|TRBD1|-|TRBJ1-2
TGTGCCAGCAGCCAGGACAGGGGCTATGGCTACACCTTC
CASSQDRGYGYTF
>TRBV3-1/TRBV3-2|-|-|TRBJ2-4
TGTGCCAGCAGCCCTCGGGGACTTTCAAAAAAAAACATTCAGTACTTC
CASSPRGLSKKNIQYF
>TRBV6-5|TRBD1|many|TRBJ2-1
TGTGCCAGCAGTAACCGGGACAGATCCTACAATGAGCAGTTCTTC
CASSNRDRSYNEQFF
>TRBV18|-|-|TRBJ2-5
TGTGCCAGCTCACCAGGGACTCCTAAGGAGACCCAGTACTTC
CASSPGTPKETQYF
>TRBV2|-|-|TRBJ1-2
TGTGCCAGCAGTCCTGACTCAAGGCTTGGCTACACCTTC
CASSPDSRLGYTF
>TRBV7-2|TRBD1|-|TRBJ2-2
TGTGCCAGCAGCATCGGGACAGGGGTCGGGGAGCTGTTTTTT
CASSIGTGVGELFF
>TRBV6-5|-|-|TRBJ2-1
TGTGCCAGCAATGGCGGGGCCGGGAATGAGCAGTTCTTC
CASNGGAGNEQFF
>TRBV25-1|TRBD1|-|TRBJ2-7
TGTGCCAGCAGACCCGGACAGGGAACTTTCTACGAGCAGTACTTC
CASRPGQGTFYEQYF
>TRBV7-2|TRBD1|-|TRBJ2-1
TGTGCCAGCAGCTTGGACAGGGGAGCGGTCAATGAGCAGTTCTTC
CASSLDRGAVNEQFF
>TRBV28|TRBD1|-|TRBJ1-2
TGTGCCAGCGGCGGGACAGGGCGACTCTCGGGCTACACCTTC
CASGGTGRLSGYTF
>TRBV9|-|-|TRBJ2-1
TGTGCCAGCAGCTCTGCCCCGACTATGTCCTACAATGAGCAGTTCTTC
CASSSAPTMSYNEQFF